The 10 T cell receptor beta chains below were found in one sample sequenced in a study of T cell clonality in common variable immunodeficiency. Findings of the study overall: Reportedly, TCR beta sequences from common variable immunodeficiency showed fewer deletions and N-nucleotide insertions.

Their recognized antigens are unknown. Sequencing was performed with immunoSEQ multiplex PCR; in TCRdb, only in-frame clones are kept and a portion is missing. The sample contains 30,000 to 35,000 clones, none of them singletons. Sequences were obtained from peripheral blood mononuclear cells. The receptors were gathered from a human donor with common variable immunodeficiency.

The CDR3 loop reads CASSPLGREHEQFF. CDR3 DNA, as far as it was read: TGTGCCAGCAGCCCCCTTGGGCGGGAGCATGAG. This sequence joins TRBV7-6 and TRBJ2-1; 7 bases are a match to TRBD2. The read ends 3 residues before the CDR3 terminus; that terminus is restored from the germline J gene. The germline CDR1 and CDR2 sequences are SGHVS and FNYEAQ. With V trimmed by 5 bases and J by 8 bases, 9 bases remained unmatched. The CDR3 consists of 14 residues.

There are a few counts of this clone. The missing CDR3 end, 3 residues past where the read stops, is filled in from the germline J gene. This sequence joins TRBV5-5 and TRBJ2-7, with 7 nucleotides matching TRBD1. This CDR3 region has 15 residues. Germline V gene data show CDR1 as SGHKS and CDR2 as YYEKEE (reference sequence). V gave up 5 bases and J gave up 0 bases; unmatched junction bases: 8. This chain's CDR3 is CASRGGRGPSYEQYF. The covered CDR3 bases are TGTGCCAGCAGAGGAGGTAGGGGGCCCTCCTACGAG.

This clone came up many times. The CDR3 end is not reached by the read, which stops 3 residues before it; the germline J gene fills it in. V gene TRBV3-1 (or the pseudogene TRBV3-2) combines with J gene TRBJ2-3; no clear D gene. The germline gives CDR1 LGHDT, CDR2 YNNKEL (reference sequence). CDR3 length: 12 residues. Trimming removed 6 bases at V and 4 bases at J, with 8 bases between. The CDR3 spells CASSLEADTQYF. The CDR3 bases that were read are TGTGCCAGCAGTCTAGAGGCAGATACG.

This clone was observed at least ten times. Read data end 3 residues before the CDR3 end; the end is taken from the germline J gene. The chain carries TRBV5-6 and TRBJ2-7; D perhaps matches TRBD1 (5 bases). This CDR3 has 14 amino acids. CDR1 and CDR2 from the germline V gene are SGHDT and YYEEEE. V was clipped by 5 bases and J by 2 bases, with 14 bases between them. CDR3 amino acids: CASSSPGNPYEQYF. CDR3 DNA (partial): TGTGCCAGCAGTTCCCCAGGGAACCCCTACGAG.

This clone has only a few counts. The CDR3 end lies 3 residues beyond the end of the read and is filled in from the germline J gene. V and J are TRBV2 and TRBJ2-3; D is uncertain. Germline values: CDR1 SNHLY, CDR2 FYNNEI. The V end lost 5 bases, the J end lost 6 bases, and 9 bases lay between the germline ends. CDR3 length: 12 amino acids. CDR3 bases read: TGTGCCAGCAGTACGACTCGTGATACG. Amino acid sequence: CASSTTRDT. The whole CDR3 region reads CASSTTRDTQYF. Complete variable domain (other parts from reference TRBV2 and TRBJ2-3): EPEVTQTPSHQVTQMGQEVILRCVPISNHLYFYWYRQILGQKVEFLVSFYNNEISEKSEIFDDQFSVERPDGSNFTLKIRSTKLEDSAMYFCASSTTRDTQYFGPGTRLTVL.

This clone occurred many times. Coverage ceases 3 residues before the CDR3 finishes, and the germline J gene fills in the end. V is TRBV19 and J is TRBJ1-5; perhaps TRBD1 as D (6 bases). V dropped 8 bases and J dropped 2 bases, with 19 bases sitting between them. The germline V gene encodes CDR1 LNHDA and CDR2 SQIVND (reference sequence). CDR3 length equals 16 residues. CDR3 sequence: CASRQQTGQRNQPQHF. Partial CDR3 DNA: TGTGCCAGTCGTCAACAAACAGGGCAACGCAATCAGCCC. Combining the CDR3 with reference TRBV19 and TRBJ1-5 gives the whole variable domain DGGITQSPKYLFRKEGQNVTLSCEQNLNHDAMYWYRQDPGQGLRLIYYSQIVNDFQKGDIAEGYSVSREKKESFPLTVTSAQKNPTAFYLCASRQQTGQRNQPQHFGDGTRLSIL.

This clone was detected a few times. The CDR3 is cut off 3 residues early in the read; its end comes from the germline J gene. V gene TRBV7-4 combines with J gene TRBJ2-7, with 7 bases aligning to TRBD1. Germline V CDR1 and CDR2: SGHVT, SQSDAQ. The CDR3 runs to 15 residues. The V segment lost 3 bases and the J segment 4 bases; nucleotides outside the gene matches: 9. The sequenced CDR3 bases are TGTGCCAGCAGCTTGGAGGACAGGAGGAAATACGAG. Its protein product is CASSLEDRRKYE. The full CDR3 sequence reads CASSLEDRRKYEQYF. The full variable domain, completed using reference TRBV7-4 and TRBJ2-7, is GAGVSQSPRYKVAKRGRDVALRCDSISGHVTLYWYRQTLGQGSEVLTYSQSDAQRDKSGRPSGRFSAERPERSVSTLKIQRTEQGDSAVYLCASSLEDRRKYEQYFGPGTRLTVT.

This clone turned up a few times. The read ends 3 residues shy of where the CDR3 ends; the end is completed using the germline J gene. The chain links TRBV7-3 to TRBJ2-1; a possible D gene is TRBD2 (6 bases). Germline-derived CDR1 and CDR2 are SGHTA and FQGTGA. The V and J ends lost 5 bases and 5 bases respectively, with 16 bases between them. The CDR3 is 15 residues long. Partial CDR3 DNA: TGTGCCAGCAGCCCCATGGGTAGCGGAAACAATGAG. Translating gives CASSPMGSGNNE. The CDR3 in its entirety is CASSPMGSGNNEQFF.

This clone showed up many times. The read comes to an end 3 residues before the CDR3 does, leaving the germline J gene to fill in the end. The chain carries TRBV5-4 and TRBJ2-3, with a weak D call TRBD1 (5 bases). Germline values: CDR1 SGHNT, CDR2 YYREEE (reference sequence). With 2 bases removed from V and 0 bases from J, the gap between germline ends came to 7 bases. The CDR3 is 14 residues long. CDR3 protein: CASSFDSSTDTQYF. Incomplete CDR3 DNA: TGTGCCAGCAGCTTCGACAGTAGCACAGATACG.

This clone was observed a handful of times. Read coverage stops 3 residues before the CDR3 terminus; the germline J gene supplies the remainder. The gene calls are TRBV7-6 and TRBJ2-1, with 12 bases identical to TRBD2. CDR3 length: 17 amino acids. V gave up 5 bases and J gave up 1 base; unmatched junction bases: 6. Germline V gene lookup returns CDR1 SGHVS and CDR2 FNYEAQ. The CDR3 is CASSPRTSGKSYNEQFF. The sequenced part of the CDR3 DNA is TGTGCCAGCAGCCCCAGGACTAGCGGGAAATCCTACAATGAG.